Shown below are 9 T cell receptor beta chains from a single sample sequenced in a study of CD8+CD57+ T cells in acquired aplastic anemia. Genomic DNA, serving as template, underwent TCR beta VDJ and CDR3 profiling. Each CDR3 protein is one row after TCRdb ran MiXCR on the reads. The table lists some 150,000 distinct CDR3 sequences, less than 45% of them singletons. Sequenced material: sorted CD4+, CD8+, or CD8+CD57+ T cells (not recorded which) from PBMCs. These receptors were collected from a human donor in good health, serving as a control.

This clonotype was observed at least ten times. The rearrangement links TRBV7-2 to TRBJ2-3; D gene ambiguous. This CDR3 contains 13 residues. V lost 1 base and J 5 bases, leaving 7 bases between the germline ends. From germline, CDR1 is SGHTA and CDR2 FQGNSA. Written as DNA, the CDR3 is TGTGCCAGCAGCTTAGGTCTCGTAGATACGCAGTATTTT. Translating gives CASSLGLVDTQYF.

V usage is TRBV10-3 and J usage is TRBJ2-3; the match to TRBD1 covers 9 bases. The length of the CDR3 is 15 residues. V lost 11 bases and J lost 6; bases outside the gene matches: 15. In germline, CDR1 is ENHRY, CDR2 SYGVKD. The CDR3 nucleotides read TGTGCCGGCAAATCGGGACAGGGAATCGGCGATACGCAGTATTTT. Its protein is CAGKSGQGIGDTQYF.

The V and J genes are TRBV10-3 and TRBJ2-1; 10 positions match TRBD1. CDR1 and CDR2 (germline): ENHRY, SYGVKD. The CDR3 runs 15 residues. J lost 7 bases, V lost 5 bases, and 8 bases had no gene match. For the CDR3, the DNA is TGTGCCATCAGTCCCGGGACAGGGGTGTTGAATGAGCAGTTCTTC. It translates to CAISPGTGVLNEQFF.

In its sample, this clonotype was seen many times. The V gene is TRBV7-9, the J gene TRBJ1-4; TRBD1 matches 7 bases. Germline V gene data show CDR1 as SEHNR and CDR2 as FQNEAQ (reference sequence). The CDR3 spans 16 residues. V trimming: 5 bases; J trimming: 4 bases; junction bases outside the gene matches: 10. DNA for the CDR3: TGTGCCAGCAGCCCTACAGGGACAGTGGGTAATGAAAAACTGTTTTTT. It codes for CASSPTGTVGNEKLFF.

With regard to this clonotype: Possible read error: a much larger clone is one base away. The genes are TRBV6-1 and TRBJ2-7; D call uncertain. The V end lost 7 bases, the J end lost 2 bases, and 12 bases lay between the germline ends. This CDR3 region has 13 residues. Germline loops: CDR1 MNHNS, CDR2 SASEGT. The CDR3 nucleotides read TGTGCCAGCATCGATAGGTCCCCCTACGAGCAGTACTTC. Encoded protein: CASIDRSPYEQYF.

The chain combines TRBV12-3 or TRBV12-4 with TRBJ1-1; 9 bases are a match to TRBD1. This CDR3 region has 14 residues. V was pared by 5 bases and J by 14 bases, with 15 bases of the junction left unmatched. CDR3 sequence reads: CASSPSGQGTDAFF. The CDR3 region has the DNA TGTGCCAGCAGTCCCTCGGGACAGGGCACTGACGCCTTCTTT.

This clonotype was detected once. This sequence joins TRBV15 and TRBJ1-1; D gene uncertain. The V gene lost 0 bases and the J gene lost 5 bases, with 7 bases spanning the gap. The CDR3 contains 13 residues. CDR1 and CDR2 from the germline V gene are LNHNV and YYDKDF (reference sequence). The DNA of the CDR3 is TGTGCCACCAGCAGAGATGGTGGGACTGAAGCTTTCTTT. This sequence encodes CATSRDGGTEAFF.

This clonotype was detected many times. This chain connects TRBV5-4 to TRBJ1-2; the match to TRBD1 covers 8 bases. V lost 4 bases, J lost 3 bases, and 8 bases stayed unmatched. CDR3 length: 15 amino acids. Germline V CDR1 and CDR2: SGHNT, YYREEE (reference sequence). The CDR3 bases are TGTGCCAGCAGCAACTACAGGGGGTTGGACTATGGCTACACCTTC. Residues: CASSNYRGLDYGYTF. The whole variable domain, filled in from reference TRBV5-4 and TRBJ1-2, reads ETGVTQSPTHLIKTRGQQVTLRCSSQSGHNTVSWYQQALGQGPQFIFQYYREEENGRGNFPPRFSGLQFPNYSSELNVNALELDDSALYLCASSNYRGLDYGYTFGSGTRLTVV.

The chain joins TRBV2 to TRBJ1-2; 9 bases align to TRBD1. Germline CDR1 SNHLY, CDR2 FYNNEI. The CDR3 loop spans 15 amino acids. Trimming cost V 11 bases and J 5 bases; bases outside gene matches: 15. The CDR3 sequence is CAGNRGQPTMYGYTF. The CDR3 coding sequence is TGTGCCGGCAACAGGGGGCAGCCCACAATGTATGGCTACACCTTC.